The 26 T cell receptor beta chains given below trace back to one sample, sequenced in a study of spatial heterogeneity in lung cancer. Their specific antigens are unknown. Documented time point: sample taken at primary tumor resection. Points from the study as a whole: For expanded intratumoral alpha and beta TCRs, counts tracked tumor mutation counts.

TCRdb reprocessed the 5' RACE reads via MiXCR and lists one record per CDR3 protein. This table holds about 18,000 distinct CDR3 sequences, more than 9% found once. This specimen consisted of lung tumor tissue, obtained at surgery. Receptor source: a female donor with early-stage non-small cell lung cancer.

As for this clonotype: In a library made to pick up alpha chains, this beta chain is a stray read with a size that means little. The chain joins TRBV6-1 to TRBJ2-7; 9 nucleotides line up with TRBD1. CDR1 and CDR2 (germline): MNHNS, SASEGT. This CDR3 contains 13 residues. Trimming cost V 8 bases and J 5 bases; bases outside gene matches: 7. The CDR3 is CASGRDRVDEQYF. In DNA, the CDR3 is TGTGCCAGCGGGAGGGACAGGGTGGACGAGCAGTACTTC.

With regard to this clonotype: A read error may explain this, as a much larger clone is one base away. The library was designed around alpha chains, so this beta chain is a stray read whose abundance carries little weight. The J gene is TRBJ2-2, the V gene TRBV12-3 or TRBV12-4, with D perhaps TRBD2 (5 bases). The CDR3 runs 14 residues. In DNA, the CDR3 is TGTACCAGCAGTTTAGTTCGGGGCACCGGGGAGCTGTTTTTT. As protein: CTSSLVRGTGELFF.

On this clonotype itself: This beta chain was picked up by a library intended for alpha chains and is off target, so its count carries little meaning. CDR3 protein: CSAPYLGGREQFF. For the CDR3, the DNA is TGCAGTGCTCCGTATTTGGGGGGCCGGGAGCAGTTCTTC. The chain couples TRBV20-1 to TRBJ2-1; D is possibly TRBD1 or TRBD2 (6 bases each). This CDR3 has 13 residues. Germline-derived CDR1 and CDR2 are DFQATT and SNEGSKA (reference sequence). Trimming shortened V by 5 bases and J by 10 bases, and 18 bases separated the two germline ends.

This clonotype showed up many times. Since it is a stray read in a library aimed at alpha chains, this beta chain has a size that is not meaningful. This rearrangement joins TRBV28 to TRBJ1-1; weak D call: TRBD1 (5 bases). The germline V gene has CDR1 MDHEN and CDR2 SYDVKM. V gave up 8 bases and J gave up 5 bases, with 21 bases separating them. The CDR3 extends over 15 amino acids. CDR3 region: CASGLLGGSGTEAFF. In DNA form, the CDR3 reads TGTGCCAGCGGGCTCCTCGGGGGGTCGGGTACTGAAGCTTTCTTT. Full variable domain (missing parts from reference TRBV28 and TRBJ1-1): DVKVTQSSRYLVKRTGEKVFLECVQDMDHENMFWYRQDPGLGLRLIYFSYDVKMKEKGDIPEGYSVSREKKERFSLILESASTNQTSMYLCASGLLGGSGTEAFFGQGTRLTVV.

Concerning this clonotype itself: A library made for alpha chains picked up this beta chain off target, so its size means little. V gene TRBV20-1 combines with J gene TRBJ1-1; TRBD1 might be the D (6 bases). The CDR3 contains 14 residues. The V end was cut by 0 bases, the J end by 9 bases, with 17 bases between. Germline assignment: CDR1 DFQATT and CDR2 SNEGSKA (reference sequence). The CDR3 nucleotides read TGCAGTGCTAGAGATCGGCCCACAGGGTCGCAAGCTTTCTTT. Translated: CSARDRPTGSQAFF.

A remark on this clonotype: This beta chain lies outside the target of a library built for alpha chains; its clone size means little. The J gene is TRBJ1-5, the V gene TRBV19; TRBD1 matches at 8 bases. CDR1 and CDR2 (germline): LNHDA, SQIVND (reference sequence). V gave up 5 bases and J gave up 1 base; unmatched junction bases: 7. CDR3 length: 16 residues. In nucleotides, the CDR3 is TGTGCCAGTAGTCTTCGGACAGGGATGAGCAATCAGCCCCAGCATTTT. Protein: CASSLRTGMSNQPQHF.

In this sample, this clonotype is medium-sized. This beta chain represents an off-target read in a library built for alpha chains; its size is of limited meaning. The V call is TRBV5-1, the J call TRBJ2-6, with D perhaps matching TRBD1 (6 bases). This CDR3 region has 16 residues. V gave up 2 bases and J gave up 2 bases, with 11 bases separating them. CDR1 and CDR2 (germline): SGHRS, YFSETQ. The CDR3 DNA sequence: TGCGCCAGCAGCTTATCTGGGGGCGCTGGGGCCAACGTCCTGACTTTC. It codes for CASSLSGGAGANVLTF.

Concerning this clonotype itself: This beta chain is a stray sequence in a library constructed for alpha chains; its clone size is not meaningful. V gene TRBV4-2 combines with J gene TRBJ2-5; TRBD1 matches at 7 bases. The CDR3 consists of 15 residues. Germline assignment: CDR1 LGHNA and CDR2 YNFKEQ. Trimming took 1 base from V and 7 from J; bases not matched to a gene: 9. This CDR3 reads CASSQAWDSDVTQYF. In nucleotides, the CDR3 is TGTGCCAGCAGCCAAGCCTGGGACAGCGACGTGACCCAGTACTTC.

Comment on this clonotype: Because this beta chain is a stray read in a library intended to capture alpha chains, its abundance should not be given much weight. The chain links TRBV14 to TRBJ2-5, with 10 bases fitting TRBD1. Germline CDR1 SGHDN, CDR2 FVKESK. This CDR3 comprises 15 residues. Trimming took 5 bases from V and 7 from J; bases not matched to a gene: 10. CDR3 in DNA: TGTGCCAGCAGCTACAGGACAGGGGGAGGTGGGACCCAGTACTTC. Encoded protein: CASSYRTGGGGTQYF.

This clonotype was counted ten times or more. The library was designed around alpha chains, so this beta chain is a stray read whose abundance carries little weight. This sequence joins TRBV20-1 and TRBJ1-1, with a possible D match to TRBD1 (6 bases). The CDR3 totals 15 residues. CDR1 DFQATT and CDR2 SNEGSKA come from the germline V gene (reference sequence). V was pared by 3 bases and J by 2 bases, with 16 bases between. The CDR3 sequence: CSASSNRVGNTEAFF. DNA for the CDR3: TGCAGTGCTAGTTCTAACAGGGTGGGTAACACTGAAGCTTTCTTT.

On this clonotype itself: This beta chain is an off-target read within a library intended for alpha chains, so its frequency means little. This chain connects TRBV20-1 to TRBJ1-5; perhaps TRBD1 as D (5 bases). V dropped 6 bases and J dropped 6 bases, with 12 bases sitting between them. This CDR3 comprises 12 residues. Germline V lookup: CDR1 DFQATT, CDR2 SNEGSKA (reference sequence). The CDR3 loop reads CSAGRVGQPQHF. CDR3 nucleotides: TGCAGTGCGGGCAGGGTAGGTCAGCCCCAGCATTTT.

By share of the sample, this clonotype is medium-sized. A library made for alpha chains picked up this beta chain off target, so its size means little. V gene TRBV28 combines with J gene TRBJ1-5; TRBD1 aligns across 10 bases. J was trimmed by 6 bases and V by 5 bases; bases with no gene match: 10. Germline V gives CDR1 MDHEN, CDR2 SYDVKM. This CDR3 spans 16 amino acids. Written as DNA, the CDR3 is TGTGCCAGCAGTCCTCCTATCGGACAGGGGGGTCAGCCCCAGCATTTT. Its translation: CASSPPIGQGGQPQHF.

In this sample, this clonotype turned up many times. Found in a library prepared for alpha chains, this beta chain is an off-target read, and its abundance has little meaning. This sequence joins TRBV12-3 or TRBV12-4 and TRBJ2-5; 12 bases are shared with TRBD2. With 6 bases clipped from V and 2 bases from J, the junction kept 4 bases outside the gene matches. The CDR3 has 15 amino acids. CDR3 region: CASSLGLAGQETQYF. The DNA of the CDR3 is TGTGCCAGCAGCCTCGGACTAGCGGGGCAAGAGACCCAGTACTTC.

This clonotype was counted at least ten times. This beta chain is a stray read from a library made for alpha chains; its abundance is not meaningful. This rearrangement joins TRBV3-1 to TRBJ1-2, with a tentative D call TRBD1 (6 bases). Trimming pared 4 bases from V and 4 bases from J, leaving 13 bases between. Germline values: CDR1 LGHDT, CDR2 YNNKEL (reference sequence). CDR3 size: 14 residues. Written as DNA, the CDR3 is TGTGCCAGCAGCCGGCAAGGGGGTATCTATGGCTACACCTTC. Protein product: CASSRQGGIYGYTF.

This clonotype was seen a few times. This beta chain is an off-target read within a library intended for alpha chains, so its frequency means little. The V and J genes are TRBV28 and TRBJ2-1; D not resolved. Per germline, CDR1 MDHEN and CDR2 SYDVKM. The ends were cut back, 2 bases at V and 4 bases at J, with 3 bases in the middle. This CDR3 is 12 amino acids long. The CDR3 nucleotides are TGTGCCAGCAGTTTAGATTACAATGAGCAGTTCTTC. This gives the protein CASSLDYNEQFF.

Worth noting for this clonotype: This beta chain represents an off-target read in a library built for alpha chains; its size is of limited meaning. The rearrangement links TRBV4-3 to TRBJ2-4; D possibly uses TRBD1 or TRBD2 (7 bases each). Germline V lookup: CDR1 LGHNA, CDR2 YSLEER. Trimming stripped 1 base from V and 6 bases from J, with 13 bases between. This CDR3 region has 15 residues. CDR3: CASSQGPGGANIQYF. The CDR3 DNA reads TGCGCCAGCAGCCAAGGTCCAGGGGGGGCAAACATTCAGTACTTC.

This clonotype was seen many times. This beta chain slipped into a library made for alpha chains as a stray read, so its size is not meaningful. This sequence joins TRBV12-3 or TRBV12-4 and TRBJ2-6, with no clear D. CDR3 length: 15 amino acids. The V end was cut by 7 bases, the J end by 0 bases, with 10 bases between. CDR3 DNA sequence: TGTGCCAGCACAACCCTTTACTCTGGGGCCAACGTCCTGACTTTC. Its protein is CASTTLYSGANVLTF.

There are many counts of this clonotype. The library was prepared for alpha chains; this beta chain is a stray read, so its frequency means little. This chain connects TRBV6-1 to TRBJ1-5; D might be TRBD1 (5 bases). The CDR3 covers 16 residues. V was pared by 6 bases and J by 1 base, with 16 bases between. Per germline, CDR1 MNHNS and CDR2 SASEGT. The CDR3: CASRPISEGSNQPQHF. The CDR3 DNA is TGTGCCAGCAGACCTATCTCGGAGGGGAGCAATCAGCCCCAGCATTTT.

There are a few counts of this clonotype. Because this beta chain is a stray read in a library intended to capture alpha chains, its abundance should not be given much weight. The chain combines TRBV20-1 with TRBJ2-2, with D unresolved. Trimming took 3 bases from V and 1 from J, leaving 9 bases between them. The CDR3 is 14 amino acids. CDR1 DFQATT and CDR2 SNEGSKA come from the germline V gene (reference sequence). CDR3 sequence (DNA): TGCAGTGCTAGTGGGGAACAGAACACCGGGGAGCTGTTTTTT. It yields the protein CSASGEQNTGELFF.

There are a few counts of this clonotype. This beta chain is an unintended read in a library built for alpha chains; its size means little. The V and J genes are TRBV7-3 and TRBJ2-5; D remains ambiguous. This CDR3 region has 13 residues. Trimming left V 4 bases short and J 2 bases short, with 8 bases between. Germline values: CDR1 SGHTA, CDR2 FQGTGA. In nucleotides, the CDR3 is TGTGCCAGCAGCTCTATACCACAAGAGACCCAGTACTTC. Translation gives CASSSIPQETQYF.

This clonotype was detected many times. The library was designed around alpha chains, so this beta chain is a stray read whose abundance carries little weight. The rearrangement uses TRBV10-3 and TRBJ2-2, with TRBD2 matching 8 bases. CDR3 length: 14 residues. The germline V gene encodes CDR1 ENHRY and CDR2 SYGVKD. The V gene end was trimmed by 10 bases and the J gene end by 3 bases; junction bases not matched to a gene: 7. DNA for the CDR3: TGTGCCACCCAAGGACTAGCTGACACCGGGGAGCTGTTTTTT. It is translated as CATQGLADTGELFF.

This clonotype has just a few counts. This beta chain is a stray read from a library made for alpha chains; its abundance is not meaningful. This chain links TRBV20-1 with TRBJ2-3; no definite D call. The CDR3 consists of 15 residues. Trimming pared 4 bases from V and 0 bases from J, leaving 14 bases between. Germline values: CDR1 DFQATT, CDR2 SNEGSKA (reference sequence). Written as DNA, the CDR3 is TGCAGTGCTATCCGGACGGTGTCTAGCACAGATACGCAGTATTTT. Translation gives CSAIRTVSSTDTQYF.

This clonotype was picked up a small number of times. This beta chain lies outside the target of a library built for alpha chains; its clone size means little. The chain uses TRBV14 and TRBJ1-1, with TRBD1 identical over 7 bases. Germline V gene data show CDR1 as SGHDN and CDR2 as FVKESK. J gave up 11 bases and V 0 bases, and 6 bases lay outside the gene matches. The CDR3 spans 13 residues. Here the CDR3 reads CASSQDLEGAAFF. DNA of the CDR3: TGTGCCAGCAGCCAAGATTTGGAGGGGGCGGCTTTCTTT.

This clonotype was detected ten times or more. Being off target in a library aimed at alpha chains, this beta chain has a size of little meaning. J is TRBJ2-5 and V is TRBV12-3 or TRBV12-4; 9 nucleotides line up with TRBD2. V lost 6 bases and J lost 7; bases outside the gene matches: 12. CDR3 length: 15 amino acids. The CDR3: CASSSSGGPSGTQYF. DNA for the CDR3: TGTGCCAGCAGCTCCAGCGGGGGGCCATCCGGGACCCAGTACTTC.

This clonotype occurred many times. As an off-target read in a library built for alpha chains, this beta chain has a frequency of little significance. The chain carries TRBV6-5 and TRBJ1-2, with 7 bases identical to TRBD1. V shed 5 bases, J shed 5 bases, and the junction held 5 bases outside the gene matches. This CDR3 region has 13 residues. The germline V gene encodes CDR1 MNHEY and CDR2 SVGAGI. As DNA, the CDR3 is TGTGCCAGCAGTAAGACAGGGATTTATGGCTACACCTTC. It is translated as CASSKTGIYGYTF.

This clonotype occurred many times. The library was designed around alpha chains, so this beta chain is a stray read whose abundance carries little weight. The rearrangement links TRBV3-1 to TRBJ1-1; 8 bases line up with TRBD1. The ends lost 4 bases at V and 11 bases at J; junction bases unmatched: 6. The CDR3 extends over 12 amino acids. Germline V CDR1 and CDR2: LGHDT, YNNKEL (reference sequence). CDR3: CASSPRQGQAFF. CDR3 coding DNA: TGTGCCAGCAGCCCAAGACAGGGGCAGGCTTTCTTT. Based on the CDR3 plus reference TRBV3-1 and TRBJ1-1, the full variable domain is DTAVSQTPKYLVTQMGNDKSIKCEQNLGHDTMYWYKQDSKKFLKIMFSYNNKELIINETVPNRFSPKSPDKAHLNLHINSLELGDSAVYFCASSPRQGQAFFGQGTRLTVV.